The present TCR beta chain was sequenced within a study of cytomegalovirus exposure and HLA in healthy donors. The PCR made use of 60 Vbeta and 13 Jbeta primers. This table comes from immunoSEQ multiplex PCR, and its TCRdb copy is limited to in-frame clones, with some not included. The data hold some 190,000 clones, with roughly 77% observed a single time. In regard to this clone: Its target is not known.

Study-level points and caveats: TCR beta chains numbering more than 150 were designated cytomegalovirus-associated. While the bulk of TCR sequences proved rare, some public TCRs turned up in many donors.

CDR1 is SGHRS and CDR2 is YFSETQ in the germline V gene. Trimming took 3 bases from V and 0 from J; bases not matched to a gene: 1. The CDR3 totals 16 residues. The chain joins TRBV5-1 to TRBJ2-6; 9 positions agree with TRBD1. The clonotype originates from a man in his forties in good health and CMV-seropositive. The sample comprised PBMCs. CDR3 in amino acids: CASSSTGGSGANVLTF. Written as DNA, the CDR3 is TGCGCCAGCAGCTCGACAGGGGGCTCTGGGGCCAACGTCCTGACTTTC.